This entry is about one T cell receptor beta chain. Here immunoSEQ multiplex PCR was the method, and the copy in TCRdb shows in-frame clones only, minus some. The data hold about 150,000 clones, with about nine tenths observed a single time. CDR1 is MDHEN and CDR2 is SYDVKM in the germline V gene. Trimming cost V 5 bases and J 4 bases, with 6 bases left between them. CDR3 size: 11 residues. This specimen belongs to a study of blood T cell repertoires in COVID-19. Sequences were obtained from PBMCs or T cells enriched from blood (not recorded which). The TCR sequence derives from a woman in her forties who had been exposed to COVID-19. The chain joins TRBV28 to TRBJ2-7, with D possibly TRBD2 on 6 matching bases. CDR3 DNA: TGTGCCAGCAGTGGACTATACGAGCAGTACTTC. It specifies CASSGLYEQYF. The full variable domain, completed using reference TRBV28 and TRBJ2-7, is DVKVTQSSRYLVKRTGEKVFLECVQDMDHENMFWYRQDPGLGLRLIYFSYDVKMKEKGDIPEGYSVSREKKERFSLILESASTNQTSMYLCASSGLYEQYFGPGTRLTVT.